Given below is one T cell receptor beta chain in context. Its antigen remains unidentified. Regions amplified from RNA transcripts were the TCR beta CDR3 regions. TCR CDR3 regions were first amplified by RT-PCR with HTBI primers. TCRdb reanalysed the multiplex PCR reads using MiXCR and keeps one entry per CDR3 protein. The table has 250,000 to 400,000 distinct CDR3 sequences, roughly 13% seen once. The data were taken from a study of T cells in Graves' hyperthyroidism and ophthalmopathy. Findings and limits, study-wide: Among thyroid clonotypes expanded above 0.001, most also appeared in blood.

CDR1 and CDR2 (germline): SGHNT, YENEEA. V lost 5 bases and J lost 2; bases outside the gene matches: 7. CDR3 length: 15 residues. The V gene is TRBV11-3, the J gene TRBJ2-3, with 7 bases identical to TRBD1. This receptor was identified in a woman aged 40-49 years with Graves' ophthalmopathy. Sequences were obtained from blood. The CDR3 DNA reads TGTGCCAGCAGCCCAGGGACAGCATTCACAGATACGCAGTATTTT. It encodes CASSPGTAFTDTQYF. The variable domain in full, with the rest retrieved from reference TRBV11-3 and TRBJ2-3, is EAGVVQSPRYKIIEKKQPVAFWCNPISGHNTLYWYLQNLGQGPELLIRYENEEAVDDSQLPKDRFSAERLKGVDSTLKIQPAELGDSAVYLCASSPGTAFTDTQYFGPGTRLTVL.